These 2 T cell receptor beta chains share one sample of origin, sequenced in a study of human T cells and chemical hapten exposure. TCRdb itself ran the RACE reads through MiXCR, one entry per CDR3 protein. The sample has around 330,000 distinct CDR3 sequences; 4.5% to 5.5% are singletons. Time point denoted: pre-sensitization, week 0. Treatment of the sample: therapeutic diphenylcyclopropenone sensitization with weekly scalp DPC. The sample consisted of whole blood, taken in connection with sensitization to the hapten diphenylcyclopropenone (DPC). The source of these receptors is a woman aged 18-29 years with alopecia areata. Some clones in this sample may be carry-over from other donors' samples.

This clonotype was seen ten or more times. The V gene is TRBV20-1, the J gene TRBJ2-3; the D is unclear. Germline CDR1 reads DFQATT; CDR2 reads SNEGSKA (reference sequence). V was shortened by 0 bases and J by 4 bases, with 17 bases between the two germline ends. The CDR3 loop spans 16 amino acids. The CDR3 sequence is CSAREVQIESPDTQYF. CDR3 nucleotides: TGCAGTGCTAGAGAAGTACAAATAGAGAGCCCAGATACGCAGTATTTT.

The chain has TRBV29-1 and TRBJ2-5; D unclear. CDR1 SQVTM and CDR2 ANQGSEA come from the germline V gene. This CDR3 contains 12 residues. Between the trimmed V and J ends, which lost 4 bases and 5 bases, there was a span of 11 bases. The CDR3 bases are TGCAGCGTTGTTAGTATCGGGGAGACCCAGTACTTC. Its protein is CSVVSIGETQYF.